Below, 24 T cell receptor beta chains from the same sample are listed, as sequenced in a study of T cells after yellow fever vaccination. TCRdb re-analysed the 5' RACE reads in MiXCR, keeping a single row per CDR3 protein. The data contain around 550,000 distinct CDR3 sequences, roughly 21% of them singletons. Sequences were derived from PBMCs, sampled 15 days after the yellow fever booster vaccination. Every receptor here comes from a young man who received the YFV17D yellow fever vaccine.

The chain uses TRBV20-1 and TRBJ2-3; the D is unclear. Per the germline V gene, CDR1 is DFQATT and CDR2 is SNEGSKA (reference sequence). The germline V and J ends were trimmed by 4 bases and 2 bases, with 16 bases remaining between them. The CDR3 is 15 residues long. CDR3 residues: CSATDSRDFTDTQYF. As DNA, the CDR3 is TGCAGTGCTACCGACTCGCGAGACTTCACAGATACGCAGTATTTT.

This clonotype was seen only a few times. J is TRBJ2-5 and V is TRBV7-7; 8 bases align to TRBD2. In germline, CDR1 is SSHAT, CDR2 FNYEAQ (reference sequence). The V segment lost 5 bases and the J segment 5 bases; nucleotides outside the gene matches: 10. This CDR3 spans 15 amino acids. Here the CDR3 DNA reads TGTGCCAGCAGCCTGGAGAGCGGGAGATCGGAGACCCAGTACTTC. It specifies CASSLESGRSETQYF.

The CDR3 DNA reads as TGTGCCAGCAGTTACTCGGGACTAGCGGGAGTTGTAGATACGCAGTATTTT. Protein product: CASSYSGLAGVVDTQYF. V gene TRBV6-5 combines with J gene TRBJ2-3; 14 bases map to TRBD2. Trimming took 0 bases from V and 5 from J; bases not matched to a gene: 4. This CDR3 spans 17 amino acids. Germline V lookup: CDR1 MNHEY, CDR2 SVGAGI.

This clonotype was detected a few times. The V call is TRBV19, the J call TRBJ2-7; the D call may be TRBD1 or TRBD2 (6 bases each). Trimming took off 11 bases at V and 3 bases at J, with 17 bases between the two ends. The CDR3 spans 13 residues. Germline V gives CDR1 LNHDA, CDR2 SQIVND (reference sequence). This CDR3 is CAVGGTTNYEQYF. CDR3 in DNA: TGTGCCGTTGGGGGGACAACGAACTACGAGCAGTACTTC.

This clonotype was observed many times. CDR3 DNA sequence: TGCAGTGCTGGCGGGGACAGGGGAGAAACTGAAGCTTTCTTT. It specifies CSAGGDRGETEAFF. The chain links TRBV20-1 to TRBJ1-1; 10 bases match TRBD1. This CDR3 region has 14 residues. Trimming cost V 5 bases and J 5 bases; bases outside gene matches: 8. Germline assignment: CDR1 DFQATT and CDR2 SNEGSKA (reference sequence).

V gene TRBV5-1 combines with J gene TRBJ2-1, with 8 positions matching TRBD2. The CDR3 sequence is 13 residues long. Per the germline V gene, CDR1 is SGHRS and CDR2 is YFSETQ. Trimming at V came to 7 bases and at J to 6 bases, leaving 6 bases not matched to a gene. The CDR3 sequence: CASGKRELNEQFF. In DNA, the CDR3 is TGCGCCAGCGGGAAGCGGGAGCTCAATGAGCAGTTCTTC.

The chain carries TRBV6-6 and TRBJ2-1; D might be TRBD2 (5 bases). CDR3 length: 12 amino acids. V was trimmed by 0 bases and J by 12 bases, leaving 9 bases between them. Per the germline V gene, CDR1 is MNHNY and CDR2 is SVGAGI (reference sequence). Here the CDR3 reads CASSYSTEAQFF. CDR3 nucleotides: TGTGCCAGCAGTTACTCTACGGAGGCGCAGTTCTTC.

This chain links TRBV12-3 or TRBV12-4 with TRBJ2-5; D not resolved. Trimming took off 4 bases at V and 3 bases at J, with 3 bases between the two ends. CDR3 size: 11 residues. The CDR3: CASSWEETQYF. DNA of the CDR3: TGTGCCAGCAGTTGGGAAGAGACCCAGTACTTC.

This clonotype has only a few counts. The chain couples TRBV12-3 or TRBV12-4 to TRBJ2-1; tentatively, D is TRBD1 or TRBD2 (5 bases each). This CDR3 is built from 12 residues. V was trimmed by 7 bases and J by 6 bases, leaving 10 bases between them. CDR3 in DNA: TGTGCCAGCAATAAGAGGGGCAATGAGCAGTTCTTC. Its translation is CASNKRGNEQFF.

The chain is built from TRBV29-1 and TRBJ1-6, with unresolved D. V lost 7 bases and J lost 13, with 17 bases in between. This CDR3 comprises 12 residues. Germline V gene sequence: CDR1 SQVTM, CDR2 ANQGSEA. CDR3 DNA: TGCAGCGCCGGGTGGGCCGGATCGCCCCTCCACTTT. This codes for CSAGWAGSPLHF.

The chain recombines TRBV6-2 or TRBV6-3 with TRBJ2-1; unclear D gene. The CDR3 has 15 residues. Trimming shortened V by 2 bases and J by 4 bases, and 12 bases separated the two germline ends. Germline CDR1 and CDR2: MNHEY and SVGEGT. CDR3 sequence reads: CASSYRLSEYNEQFF. The CDR3 DNA reads as TGTGCCAGCAGTTACAGGTTAAGCGAGTACAATGAGCAGTTCTTC.

This chain uses TRBV27 with TRBJ2-1; possibly TRBD2 for D (5 bases). Germline V gene sequence: CDR1 MNHEY, CDR2 SMNVEV (reference sequence). The CDR3 has 14 amino acids. V dropped 6 bases and J dropped 7 bases, with 16 bases sitting between them. This CDR3 is CASSPRLAVNEQFF. The CDR3 DNA reads as TGTGCCAGCAGCCCCCGGCTAGCCGTTAATGAGCAGTTCTTC.

The CDR3 loop reads CASSLPRGTSADQNIQYF. The CDR3 DNA follows: TGTGCCAGCAGCTTACCTCGGGGGACTAGCGCGGACCAAAACATTCAGTACTTC. This chain uses TRBV7-8 with TRBJ2-4; 10 positions match TRBD2. V gave up 2 bases and J gave up 5 bases; unmatched junction bases: 12. The germline gives CDR1 SGHVS, CDR2 FQNEAQ. The length of the CDR3 is 18 residues.

This clonotype has just a few counts. CDR3 nucleotides: TGTGCCAGTAGTATTCTTGCTATGAACACTGAAGCTTTCTTT. Amino acids: CASSILAMNTEAFF. The chain has TRBV19 and TRBJ1-1; D is unresolved. The CDR3 totals 14 residues. Trimming left V 3 bases short and J 0 bases short, with 8 bases between. The germline V gene encodes CDR1 LNHDA and CDR2 SQIVND (reference sequence).

The CDR3 reads CASSLAQWGRDEKLFF. The CDR3 DNA reads as TGTGCCAGCAGCTTAGCGCAATGGGGACGTGACGAAAAACTGTTTTTT. V and J are TRBV7-2 and TRBJ1-4; D might be TRBD1 (5 bases). The CDR3 sequence is 16 residues long. With 0 bases removed from V and 8 bases from J, the gap between germline ends came to 16 bases. From germline, CDR1 is SGHTA and CDR2 FQGNSA.

The J gene is TRBJ1-1, the V gene TRBV4-1; D not certain. Germline-derived CDR1 and CDR2 are MGHRA and YSYEKL. With 0 bases removed from V and 3 bases from J, the gap between germline ends came to 17 bases. The CDR3 consists of 17 residues. The CDR3 bases are TGCGCCAGCAGCCAAGATCAACTTTCATTGAGCTACACTGAAGCTTTCTTT. Its translation: CASSQDQLSLSYTEAFF.

V is TRBV18 and J is TRBJ2-1; no reliable D call. The V gene lost 3 bases and the J gene lost 2 bases, with 14 bases spanning the gap. The CDR3 has 16 residues. Looked up from germline, CDR1 is KGHSH and CDR2 is LQKENI. DNA of the CDR3: TGTGCCAGCTCACCTAACCGAGTGGTGACCTACAATGAGCAGTTCTTC. Encoded protein: CASSPNRVVTYNEQFF.

The chain has TRBV27 and TRBJ1-4; no definite D call. Trimming pared 6 bases from V and 2 bases from J, leaving 10 bases between. This CDR3 comprises 14 residues. The germline V gene has CDR1 MNHEY and CDR2 SMNVEV (reference sequence). Here the CDR3 DNA reads TGTGCCAGCAGCCGAGGGTTGACTAATGAAAAACTGTTTTTT. Protein: CASSRGLTNEKLFF.

This clonotype was counted only a few times. This chain links TRBV28 with TRBJ2-2, with D perhaps TRBD2 (6 bases). The germline V gene encodes CDR1 MDHEN and CDR2 SYDVKM. This CDR3 is 15 amino acids long. V shed 6 bases and J shed 1 base, with 12 bases lying between them. The CDR3 here is CASRTPGVNTGELFF. For the CDR3, the DNA is TGTGCCAGCAGAACCCCGGGGGTGAACACCGGGGAGCTGTTTTTT.

The table lists this clonotype with a few counts. The rearrangement uses TRBV5-6 and TRBJ2-7; D might be TRBD1 or TRBD2, each matching 6 bases. CDR3 length: 14 residues. Trimming left V 6 bases short and J 2 bases short, with 15 bases between. CDR1 and CDR2 from the germline V gene are SGHDT and YYEEEE. The CDR3 spells CASTKGDSTYEQYF. In nucleotides, the CDR3 is TGTGCCAGCACAAAGGGGGACTCGACCTACGAGCAGTACTTC.

This clonotype has more than one count but fewer than ten. The chain is built from TRBV5-1 and TRBJ2-1; no firm D call. This CDR3 has 15 amino acids. Germline V lookup: CDR1 SGHRS, CDR2 YFSETQ. Between the trimmed V and J ends, which lost 0 bases and 2 bases, there was a span of 9 bases. The CDR3 DNA sequence: TGCGCCAGCAGCTTGGCGCTTGGCCCCTACAATGAGCAGTTCTTC. Its translation is CASSLALGPYNEQFF.

This clonotype occurred a few times. The chain couples TRBV7-2 to TRBJ2-1, with D maybe TRBD2 (6 bases). The CDR3 runs to 12 residues. The V end was cut by 2 bases, the J end by 10 bases, with 9 bases between. Germline CDR1 SGHTA, CDR2 FQGNSA. The CDR3 nucleotides read TGTGCCAGCAGCTTAAGGGGACTCGAGCAGTTCTTC. It yields the protein CASSLRGLEQFF. The full variable domain, with the rest looked up from reference TRBV7-2 and TRBJ2-1, is GAGVSQSPSNKVTEKGKDVELRCDPISGHTALYWYRQSLGQGLEFLIYFQGNSAPDKSGLPSDRFSAERTGGSVSTLTIQRTQQEDSAVYLCASSLRGLEQFFGPGTRLTVL.

This chain connects TRBV27 to TRBJ2-7; TRBD2 agrees at 12 bases. The germline V gene has CDR1 MNHEY and CDR2 SMNVEV (reference sequence). CDR3 length equals 18 residues. With V trimmed by 0 bases and J by 5 bases, 11 bases remained unmatched. CDR3 residues: CASSLSMERTSGIHEQYF. CDR3 nucleotides: TGTGCCAGCAGTTTATCGATGGAAAGGACTAGCGGGATTCACGAGCAGTACTTC.

The J gene is TRBJ1-5, the V gene TRBV5-1, with a possible D match to TRBD1 (6 bases). Trimming removed 4 bases at V and 5 bases at J, with 10 bases between. From germline, CDR1 is SGHRS and CDR2 YFSETQ. This CDR3 contains 13 residues. The CDR3 region has the DNA TGCGCCAGCAGCCGGGACACAGATCAGCCCCAGCATTTT. Its translation: CASSRDTDQPQHF.